Shown below are 23 T cell receptor beta chains from a single sample sequenced in a study of metastatic and nonmetastatic thyroid tumors (dated by TCRdb to about 2020). No treatment had been received by any patient before thyroid surgery. Receptor libraries were prepared by PCR. The sequencing machine was an Illumina HiSeq 4000. TCRdb reanalyzed the raw reads on its own, using fastp at Q25 for trimming and MiXCR for clone calling, and kept in-frame beta chains. This sample comprises approximately 29,000 clones, 25% to 30% of them detected only once. The ten largest clones represent approximately 30% of the sample. The sequenced sample was blood. The receptors come from a female donor with papillary thyroid cancer or a benign thyroid nodule (not recorded which). Some clones in this sample may be carry-over from other donors' samples.

This clone was counted ten times or more. The V call is TRBV24-1, the J call TRBJ2-2; 14 bases are shared with TRBD2. V lost 4 bases, J lost 7 bases, and 7 bases stayed unmatched. Germline CDR1 KGHDR, CDR2 SFDVKD. The CDR3 consists of 17 residues. In DNA form, the CDR3 reads TGTGCCACCAGTGACCTTGGACTAGCGGGAGGAGTCGGGGAGCTGTTTTTT. It is translated as CATSDLGLAGGVGELFF.

As regards this clone: Relative to the germline gene, one junction end is altered; a read error may explain this. The genes are TRBV6-4 and TRBJ2-6; D is possibly TRBD2 (6 bases). The CDR3 contains 16 residues. The V gene's germline CDR1 is MRHNA and CDR2 SNTAGT. The CDR3, as DNA: TGTGCCAGCAGTGACTCAGCGGGCTCTGGGGCCAACGTCCTTACTTTC. Translation: CASSDSAGSGANVLTF.

In this sample, this clone turned up many times. The chain has TRBV7-2 and TRBJ2-3; D is unresolved. Germline V gene data show CDR1 as SGHTA and CDR2 as FQGNSA. V lost 0 bases and J 0 bases, leaving 7 bases between the germline ends. The CDR3 spans 15 residues. The CDR3 DNA sequence: TGTGCCAGCAGCTTAGCGGGCAGAAGCACAGATACGCAGTATTTT. Translation: CASSLAGRSTDTQYF.

In regard to this clone: Here the CDR3 omits its conserved ending phenylalanine or tryptophan, so a read error is the likely source. No DNA is shown, since the ends of the CDR3 on it are uncertain; the CDR3 is the one TCRdb lists. V usage is TRBV4-1 and J usage is TRBJ2-1. Germline V gene sequence: CDR1 MGHRA, CDR2 YSYEKL. Counting both end residues, the CDR3 totals 16 amino acids. The CDR3: CASSQEQISSYNEHFL.

By sample fraction, this clone is medium-sized. This sequence joins TRBV30 and TRBJ1-1, with 10 bases fitting TRBD1. The length of the CDR3 is 18 residues. CDR1 and CDR2 (germline): GTSNPN, SVGIG (reference sequence). Unmatched junction bases numbered 12, after V lost 2 bases and J lost 0 bases. CDR3 DNA sequence: TGTGCCTGGAGTCCTCCCGGGACAGGGGTGGAGGTGAACACTGAAGCTTTCTTT. Amino acid sequence: CAWSPPGTGVEVNTEAFF.

This clone was seen more than once but under ten times. Just one base apart from a much larger clone, this may be a read error. The V and J genes are TRBV13 and TRBJ1-1, with D possibly matching TRBD1 (5 bases). The CDR3 contains 14 residues. The ends were cut back, 0 bases at V and 2 bases at J, with 7 bases in the middle. Germline V lookup: CDR1 PRHDT, CDR2 FYEKMQ (reference sequence). CDR3 region: CASSLGQGNTEAFF. The CDR3 region has the DNA TGTGCCAGCAGCTTAGGCCAGGGAAACACTGAAGCTTTCTTT.

In regard to this clone: This specimen includes other DNA sequences encoding the same CDR3. The V call is TRBV11-2, the J call TRBJ2-5, with D uncertain. V was trimmed by 5 bases and J by 8 bases, leaving 15 bases between them. The CDR3 runs 13 residues. Germline V lookup: CDR1 SGHAT, CDR2 FQNNGV. The CDR3 DNA sequence: TGTGCCAGCAGCCCTTGGCCTGGAGAAACCCAGTACTTC. Its translation: CASSPWPGETQYF. Using reference TRBV11-2 and TRBJ2-5 for the parts outside the CDR3, the full variable domain is EAGVAQSPRYKIIEKRQSVAFWCNPISGHATLYWYQQILGQGPKLLIQFQNNGVVDDSQLPKDRFSAERLKGVDSTLKIQPAKLEDSAVYLCASSPWPGETQYFGPGTRLLVL.

Many counts were recorded for this clone. The chain recombines TRBV30 with TRBJ2-1; the D gene is possibly TRBD1 (6 bases). Germline-derived CDR1 and CDR2 are GTSNPN and SVGIG (reference sequence). This CDR3 contains 15 residues. V was pared by 1 base and J by 0 bases, with 10 bases between. The CDR3 loop is CAWSGGGSSYNEQFF. The CDR3 region has the DNA TGTGCCTGGAGTGGAGGGGGAAGCTCCTACAATGAGCAGTTCTTC.

This clone showed up many times. A much more abundant neighbour one base away suggests this may be a read error. The sample contains more than one DNA sequence encoding this CDR3. V and J are TRBV11-1 and TRBJ2-1, with D possibly TRBD2 on 5 matching bases. From germline, CDR1 is SGHAT and CDR2 FQDESV (reference sequence). CDR3 length: 11 residues. The CDR3 sequence: CASSPEDEQFF. CDR3 coding DNA: TGCGCCAGCAGCCCGGAGGATGAGCAGTTCTTC.

This clone was recorded many times. This sequence joins TRBV2 and TRBJ1-5; perhaps TRBD1 as D (6 bases). The CDR3 has 17 residues. Looked up from germline, CDR1 is SNHLY and CDR2 is FYNNEI. The V gene lost 5 bases and the J gene lost 0 bases, with 17 bases spanning the gap. The CDR3, as DNA: TGTGCCAGCAGTCCCGAAGCCAGGGGTTATAGCAATCAGCCCCAGCATTTT. Its protein product is CASSPEARGYSNQPQHF.

This clone showed up just once. Since the CDR3 does not end with the conserved phenylalanine or tryptophan, this likely comes from a read error. The DNA is left out, because the CDR3 cannot be placed on it with certainty; the CDR3 is given as TCRdb lists it. This chain connects TRBV24-1 to TRBJ2-5; the table's D call, TRBD1, was not checked against the DNA. The germline gives CDR1 KGHDR, CDR2 SFDVKD. Inclusive of both ends, the CDR3 amounts to 14 amino acids. The CDR3 protein is CATSNTGVQETEYC.

This clone was recorded at least ten times. The rearrangement links TRBV3-1 to TRBJ2-5; D gene ambiguous. Germline values: CDR1 LGHDT, CDR2 YNNKEL (reference sequence). This CDR3 has 13 amino acids. Trimming removed 6 bases at V and 2 bases at J, with 10 bases between. CDR3 DNA sequence: TGTGCCAGCAGGATTAATGTTCAAGAGACCCAGTACTTC. It specifies CASRINVQETQYF.

This clone has at least ten counts. CDR3: CSARDRPRGITEAFF. DNA for the CDR3: TGCAGTGCTAGAGATCGGCCGAGGGGGATCACTGAAGCTTTCTTT. V gene TRBV20-1 combines with J gene TRBJ1-1; TRBD1 is a possible D gene (6 bases). Germline V gene sequence: CDR1 DFQATT, CDR2 SNEGSKA (reference sequence). Deletions cut 0 bases from V and 4 bases from J, with 15 bases between. This CDR3 has 15 amino acids.

This clone occurred many times. The chain has TRBV5-1 and TRBJ2-1; TRBD2 matches at 12 bases. Germline values: CDR1 SGHRS, CDR2 YFSETQ. Unmatched junction bases numbered 2, after V lost 2 bases and J lost 8 bases. The CDR3 length is 14 residues. In DNA form, the CDR3 reads TGCGCCAGCAGCTTAGGGACTAGCGGGCATGAGCAGTTCTTC. Its protein product is CASSLGTSGHEQFF.

This clone has a handful of counts. The rearrangement links TRBV6-1 to TRBJ2-2; D is ambiguous. The CDR3 is 12 residues long. Germline CDR1 reads MNHNS; CDR2 reads SASEGT. V was trimmed by 6 bases and J by 2 bases, leaving 4 bases between them. This CDR3 reads CASRDNTGELFF. As DNA, the CDR3 is TGTGCCAGCAGGGACAACACCGGGGAGCTGTTTTTT.

This clone was counted many times. This chain uses TRBV6-9 with TRBJ2-2; D call uncertain. V lost 0 bases, J lost 1 base, and 0 bases lay in between. This CDR3 is built from 13 residues. Germline CDR1 is MNHGY and CDR2 is SVAAGI. This CDR3 reads CASSYSNTGELFF. CDR3 DNA sequence: TGTGCCAGCAGTTATTCGAACACCGGGGAGCTGTTTTTT.

In regard to this clone: The junction shows a germline mismatch at one end, possibly a read error. The rearrangement uses TRBV11-1 and TRBJ1-2; maybe TRBD1 (6 bases). The CDR3 has 16 amino acids. Germline assignment: CDR1 SGHAT and CDR2 FQDESV (reference sequence). The CDR3 protein is CASTLSGWETGGGYTF. The CDR3 region has the DNA TGTGCCAGCACCTTATCTGGATGGGAGACAGGAGGAGGCTACACCTTC.

A remark on this clone: It is likely a read error, because the conserved phenylalanine at the end of the CDR3 is missing. The chain couples TRBV28 to TRBJ2-7; 8 positions agree with TRBD1. The CDR3 contains 16 residues. Germline V gene sequence: CDR1 MDHEN, CDR2 SYDVKM. V lost 6 bases to trimming and J lost 4 bases; unmatched junction nucleotides: 14. CDR3 protein: CASRTRTGTGIYEQYL. CDR3 bases: TGTGCCAGCAGAACAAGGACCGGGACAGGAATTTACGAGCAGTACTTA.

At least ten counts were recorded for this clone. The CDR3 sequence is CSAYRADTQYF. The CDR3 DNA sequence: TGCAGTGCTTACAGGGCGGATACGCAGTATTTT. The chain combines TRBV20-1 with TRBJ2-3, with D possibly TRBD1 on 6 matching bases. Looked up from germline, CDR1 is DFQATT and CDR2 is SNEGSKA (reference sequence). V shed 5 bases and J shed 6 bases, with 9 bases lying between them. This CDR3 spans 11 amino acids.

This clone was counted at least ten times. The chain couples TRBV4-1 to TRBJ1-2, with D maybe TRBD1 (5 bases). The germline V gene has CDR1 MGHRA and CDR2 YSYEKL. Deletions cut 0 bases from V and 2 bases from J, with 10 bases between. The CDR3 consists of 15 residues. The CDR3 spells CASSQELGRNYGYTF. CDR3 DNA sequence: TGCGCCAGCAGCCAAGAGCTGGGACGGAACTATGGCTACACCTTC.

This clone was counted ten times or more. The chain carries TRBV25-1 and TRBJ2-3; the D gene could be TRBD1 or TRBD2 (6 bases each). This CDR3 contains 15 residues. The germline gives CDR1 MGHDK, CDR2 SYGVNS. The ends were cut back, 2 bases at V and 2 bases at J, with 11 bases in the middle. CDR3 loop: CASSESRGHTDTQYF. The CDR3 DNA reads TGTGCCAGCAGTGAAAGCCGGGGGCACACAGATACGCAGTATTTT.

There are many counts of this clone. The chain is built from TRBV2 and TRBJ1-1; 7 nucleotides line up with TRBD1. This CDR3 has 13 amino acids. CDR1 and CDR2 from the germline V gene are SNHLY and FYNNEI. The ends lost 4 bases at V and 5 bases at J; junction bases unmatched: 4. The CDR3 sequence: CASSGQGGTEAFF. CDR3 DNA sequence: TGTGCCAGCAGTGGACAGGGTGGGACTGAAGCTTTCTTT.

This chain links TRBV20-1 with TRBJ1-5; weak D call: TRBD1 (5 bases). Germline V gives CDR1 DFQATT, CDR2 SNEGSKA (reference sequence). V was trimmed by 3 bases and J by 7 bases, leaving 19 bases between them. The CDR3 totals 15 residues. CDR3 loop: CSASPRSGFGQPQHF. The CDR3 DNA follows: TGCAGTGCTAGTCCCCGATCAGGGTTTGGGCAGCCCCAGCATTTT.